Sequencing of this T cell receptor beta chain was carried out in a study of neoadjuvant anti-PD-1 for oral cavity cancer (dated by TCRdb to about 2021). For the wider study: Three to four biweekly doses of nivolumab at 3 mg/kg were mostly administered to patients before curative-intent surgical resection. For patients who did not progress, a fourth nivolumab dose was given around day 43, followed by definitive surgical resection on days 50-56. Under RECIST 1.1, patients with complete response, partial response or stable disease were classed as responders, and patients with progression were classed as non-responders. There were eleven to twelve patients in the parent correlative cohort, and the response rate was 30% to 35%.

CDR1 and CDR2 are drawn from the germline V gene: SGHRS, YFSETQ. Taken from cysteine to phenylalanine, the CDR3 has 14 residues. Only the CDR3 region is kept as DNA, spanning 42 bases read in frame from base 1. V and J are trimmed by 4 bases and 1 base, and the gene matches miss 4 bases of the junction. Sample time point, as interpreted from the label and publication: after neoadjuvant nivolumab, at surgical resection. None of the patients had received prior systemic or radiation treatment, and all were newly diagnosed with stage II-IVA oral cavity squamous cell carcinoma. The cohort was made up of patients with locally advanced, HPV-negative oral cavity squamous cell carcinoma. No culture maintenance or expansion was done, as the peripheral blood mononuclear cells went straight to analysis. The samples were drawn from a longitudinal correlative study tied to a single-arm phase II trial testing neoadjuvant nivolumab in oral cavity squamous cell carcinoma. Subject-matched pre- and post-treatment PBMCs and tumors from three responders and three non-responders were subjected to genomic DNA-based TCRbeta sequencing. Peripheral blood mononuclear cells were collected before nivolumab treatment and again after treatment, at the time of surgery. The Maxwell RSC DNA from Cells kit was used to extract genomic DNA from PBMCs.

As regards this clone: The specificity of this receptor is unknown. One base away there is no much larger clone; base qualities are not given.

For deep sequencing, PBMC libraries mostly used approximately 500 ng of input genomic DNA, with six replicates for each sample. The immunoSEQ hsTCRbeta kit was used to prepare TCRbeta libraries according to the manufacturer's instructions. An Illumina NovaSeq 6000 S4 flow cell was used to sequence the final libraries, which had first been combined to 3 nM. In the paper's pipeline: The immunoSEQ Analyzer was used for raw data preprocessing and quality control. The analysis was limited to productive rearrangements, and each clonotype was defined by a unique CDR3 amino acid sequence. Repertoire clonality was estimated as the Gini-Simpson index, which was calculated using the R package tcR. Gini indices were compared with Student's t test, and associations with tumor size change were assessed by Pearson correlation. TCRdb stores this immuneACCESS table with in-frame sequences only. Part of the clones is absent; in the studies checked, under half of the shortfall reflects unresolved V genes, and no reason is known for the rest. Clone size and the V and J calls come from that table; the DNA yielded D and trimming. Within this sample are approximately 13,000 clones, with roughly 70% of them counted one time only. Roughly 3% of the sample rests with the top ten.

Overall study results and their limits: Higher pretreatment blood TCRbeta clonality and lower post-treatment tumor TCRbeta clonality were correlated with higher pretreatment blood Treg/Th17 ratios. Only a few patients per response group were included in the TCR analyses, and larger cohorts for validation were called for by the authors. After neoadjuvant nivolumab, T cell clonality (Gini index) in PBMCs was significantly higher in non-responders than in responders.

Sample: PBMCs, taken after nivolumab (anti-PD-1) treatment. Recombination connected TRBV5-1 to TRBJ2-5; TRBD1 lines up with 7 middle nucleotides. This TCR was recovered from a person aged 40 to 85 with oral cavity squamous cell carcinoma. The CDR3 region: CASSRTGIQETQYF. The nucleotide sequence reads TGCGCCAGCAGCCGGACAGGAATCCAAGAGACCCAGTACTTC.